A single sample gave rise to the 30 T cell receptor beta chains below, sequenced in a study of shared clonotypes between healthy human individuals. Produced via immunoSEQ multiplex PCR; TCRdb's table is partial and in-frame only. The data show about a million clones, with about 75% seen just once and about 1.4% held by the top ten. The sequenced material came from memory CD4+ T cells sorted from blood. Subset denoted: CD45RA-negative fraction. The origin of the receptors is a man between 18 and 35 years old in good health.

The genes are TRBV9 and TRBJ2-2; D is unclear. Germline values: CDR1 SGDLS, CDR2 YYNGEE. The V and J ends lost 4 bases and 2 bases respectively, with 15 bases between them. CDR3 length: 16 amino acids. The CDR3 DNA is TGTGCCAGCAGCCTTGTCGTGGGCCCTAACACCGGGGAGCTGTTTTTT. Translating gives CASSLVVGPNTGELFF.

The V gene is TRBV7-2, the J gene TRBJ2-5; D might be TRBD1 (5 bases). The CDR3 extends over 15 amino acids. From germline, CDR1 is SGHTA and CDR2 FQGNSA. The V gene lost 5 bases and the J gene lost 5 bases, with 18 bases spanning the gap. The CDR3 bases are TGTGCCAGCAGCCCGAATGACTTGAAGGGGGAGACCCAGTACTTC. It specifies CASSPNDLKGETQYF.

This clone was counted a few times. The rearrangement joins TRBV5-1 to TRBJ2-5, with no clear D. V lost 4 bases, J lost 5 bases, and 12 bases lay in between. Per the germline V gene, CDR1 is SGHRS and CDR2 is YFSETQ. The CDR3 is 13 amino acids. Here the CDR3 reads CASSISGPETQYF. In DNA form, the CDR3 reads TGCGCCAGCAGCATATCAGGTCCGGAGACCCAGTACTTC.

The sample holds one count of this clone. The chain has TRBV5-1 and TRBJ2-7; D remains unclear. Germline loops: CDR1 SGHRS, CDR2 YFSETQ. Trimming shortened V by 4 bases and J by 6 bases, and 11 bases separated the two germline ends. This CDR3 contains 12 residues. For the CDR3, the DNA is TGCGCCAGCAGCCCCCAGACTGGCGAGCAGTACTTC. Its translation: CASSPQTGEQYF.

This CDR3 is CASSLEDRGGRETQYF. The CDR3 region has the DNA TGTGCCAGCAGCTTAGAAGACAGGGGGGGAAGAGAGACCCAGTACTTC. The gene calls are TRBV7-9 and TRBJ2-5; 9 positions match TRBD1. Germline V gives CDR1 SEHNR, CDR2 FQNEAQ (reference sequence). After removal of 1 base from V and 4 bases from J, the junction contained 7 bases not matched to a gene. There are 16 residues in the CDR3.

The CDR3 DNA reads as TGTGCCAGCAGGAAGACTAGCGGGAGCTACGAGCAGTACTTC. The encoded protein is CASRKTSGSYEQYF. The chain recombines TRBV7-2 with TRBJ2-7; 12 nucleotides line up with TRBD2. The trim removed 6 bases at V and 3 bases at J, leaving 3 bases unmatched. The CDR3 spans 14 residues. The V gene's germline CDR1 is SGHTA and CDR2 FQGNSA.

As for this clone: Other DNA sequences in the same sample also yield this CDR3. The rearrangement joins TRBV5-4 to TRBJ2-3, with D perhaps TRBD2 (6 bases). V shed 4 bases and J shed 2 bases, with 14 bases lying between them. The CDR3 totals 15 residues. In germline, CDR1 is SGHNT, CDR2 YYREEE (reference sequence). The CDR3 DNA reads TGTGCCAGCAGCCTGGGAGGACGGGCCACAGATACGCAGTATTTT. It is translated as CASSLGGRATDTQYF.

The chain employs TRBV6-5 and TRBJ1-6, with TRBD1 matching over 7 bases. V was clipped by 2 bases and J by 9 bases; unmatched bases: 4. The CDR3 length is 14 residues. Germline values: CDR1 MNHEY, CDR2 SVGAGI. CDR3 residues: CASSYARDSSPLHF. CDR3 sequence (DNA): TGTGCCAGCAGTTACGCCCGGGACAGTTCACCCCTCCACTTT.

This chain links TRBV2 with TRBJ1-1; the match to TRBD1 covers 7 bases. CDR1 and CDR2 from the germline V gene are SNHLY and FYNNEI. The junction had 8 bases not matched to a gene; V was cut back by 6 bases and J by 4 bases. This CDR3 spans 14 amino acids. The CDR3 is CASRGTDRPTEAFF. DNA of the CDR3: TGTGCCAGCAGGGGGACAGACAGGCCCACTGAAGCTTTCTTT.

V is TRBV27 and J is TRBJ1-1; a weak D match, TRBD1 (5 bases). Deletions cut 1 base from V and 0 bases from J, with 9 bases between. Germline V CDR1 and CDR2: MNHEY, SMNVEV (reference sequence). The CDR3 sequence is 15 residues long. This CDR3 reads CASSLWGVVNTEAFF. The CDR3, as DNA: TGTGCCAGCAGTTTATGGGGGGTAGTGAACACTGAAGCTTTCTTT.

The gene calls are TRBV7-9 and TRBJ1-1; D is perhaps TRBD1 (6 bases). Per germline, CDR1 SEHNR and CDR2 FQNEAQ (reference sequence). The V end lost 4 bases, the J end lost 1 base, and 10 bases lay between the germline ends. This CDR3 contains 14 residues. The CDR3 DNA sequence: TGTGCCAGCAGCTCAGACAGGCCGAACACTGAAGCTTTCTTT. It encodes CASSSDRPNTEAFF.

This clone was counted a single time. The chain has TRBV6-6 and TRBJ2-7; perhaps TRBD2 as D (6 bases). Trimming stripped 5 bases from V and 1 base from J, with 12 bases between. The CDR3 has 14 residues. Germline V gene sequence: CDR1 MNHNY, CDR2 SVGAGI (reference sequence). As DNA, the CDR3 is TGTGCCAGCAGTCTTGGGACTTTTTCCTACGAGCAGTACTTC. Protein: CASSLGTFSYEQYF.

This chain joins TRBV4-3 and TRBJ1-4, with TRBD1 identical over 11 bases. After removal of 0 bases from V and 5 bases from J, the junction contained 2 bases not matched to a gene. CDR1 is LGHNA, CDR2 YSLEER, per germline. The CDR3 length is 16 residues. The CDR3 protein is CASSQDRDRGNEKLFF. As DNA, the CDR3 is TGCGCCAGCAGCCAAGACCGGGACAGGGGGAATGAAAAACTGTTTTTT.

The genes are TRBV30 and TRBJ2-7; possibly TRBD1 or TRBD2 for D (6 bases each). This CDR3 spans 12 amino acids. The V gene's germline CDR1 is GTSNPN and CDR2 SVGIG (reference sequence). Trimming shortened V by 7 bases and J by 3 bases, and 13 bases separated the two germline ends. The CDR3 DNA reads as TGTGCCTTCGGGCGGGACAACTACGAGCAGTACTTC. Translation: CAFGRDNYEQYF.

This clone has a handful of counts. The chain carries TRBV14 and TRBJ2-5; D gene uncertain. Germline assignment: CDR1 SGHDN and CDR2 FVKESK. Trimming left V 3 bases short and J 3 bases short, with 8 bases between. The CDR3 has 13 amino acids. This chain's CDR3 is CASSQGSKETQYF. In DNA, the CDR3 is TGTGCCAGCAGCCAGGGAAGTAAAGAGACCCAGTACTTC.

In this sample, this clone turned up a few times. The chain couples TRBV5-1 to TRBJ1-4; 10 bases map to TRBD1. The CDR3 loop spans 16 amino acids. CDR1 is SGHRS and CDR2 is YFSETQ in the germline V gene. J gave up 8 bases and V 4 bases, and 11 bases lay outside the gene matches. The CDR3 sequence: CASSVPRDRGLEKLFF. The CDR3, as DNA: TGCGCCAGCAGCGTACCCCGGGACAGGGGTTTGGAAAAACTGTTTTTT.

A few counts support this clone. This chain uses TRBV7-9 with TRBJ1-2; TRBD1 is a possible D gene (6 bases). CDR1 is SEHNR, CDR2 FQNEAQ, per germline (reference sequence). V was cut by 5 bases and J by 8 bases, with 12 bases left in between. This CDR3 is built from 12 residues. The CDR3 is CASSEGRGGYTF. The CDR3 DNA sequence: TGTGCCAGCAGCGAGGGCAGGGGCGGCTACACCTTC.

The CDR3 loop reads CASSRDSIESGANVLTF. For the CDR3, the DNA is TGTGCCAGCAGCAGGGACAGTATTGAATCTGGGGCCAACGTCCTGACTTTC. This chain connects TRBV7-3 to TRBJ2-6, with TRBD1 matching 7 bases. This CDR3 is built from 17 residues. J lost 1 base, V lost 5 bases, and 8 bases had no gene match. Germline-derived CDR1 and CDR2 are SGHTA and FQGTGA.

The chain recombines TRBV28 with TRBJ1-5, with TRBD1 matching over 8 bases. V trimming: 3 bases; J trimming: 5 bases; junction bases outside the gene matches: 6. The CDR3 is made up of 15 amino acids. Germline CDR1 MDHEN, CDR2 SYDVKM. Here the CDR3 reads CASSLGQVADQPQHF. CDR3 in DNA: TGTGCCAGCAGTTTGGGACAGGTGGCGGATCAGCCCCAGCATTTT.

Comment on this clone: This sample also contains other DNA sequences that code for the same CDR3. The genes are TRBV7-3 and TRBJ2-3; 7 bases line up with TRBD1. The CDR3 is 14 amino acids. From germline, CDR1 is SGHTA and CDR2 FQGTGA. J gave up 6 bases and V 4 bases, and 7 bases lay outside the gene matches. The CDR3 DNA sequence: TGTGCCAGCAGCTCCTTAGGGGGCCGCGATACGCAGTATTTT. Translating it yields CASSSLGGRDTQYF.

This clone has more than one count but fewer than ten. The chain is built from TRBV7-2 and TRBJ2-1, with D possibly matching TRBD2 (6 bases). V lost 6 bases to trimming and J lost 4 bases, with 16 bases between them. The CDR3 length is 15 residues. Per the germline V gene, CDR1 is SGHTA and CDR2 is FQGNSA. The CDR3: CASRPRRDLYNEQFF. The CDR3 DNA sequence: TGTGCCAGCAGACCAAGGCGGGACCTTTACAATGAGCAGTTCTTC. The variable domain in full, with the rest retrieved from reference TRBV7-2 and TRBJ2-1, is GAGVSQSPSNKVTEKGKDVELRCDPISGHTALYWYRQSLGQGLEFLIYFQGNSAPDKSGLPSDRFSAERTGGSVSTLTIQRTQQEDSAVYLCASRPRRDLYNEQFFGPGTRLTVL.

DNA for the CDR3: TGTGCCAGTAGTATATCTTTTTTTGGGACACCGAAGGGGTCCGGGGAGCTGTTTTTT. This gives the protein CASSISFFGTPKGSGELFF. J is TRBJ2-2 and V is TRBV19; perhaps TRBD1 as D (6 bases). V shed 2 bases and J shed 6 bases, with 25 bases lying between them. Germline CDR1 is LNHDA and CDR2 is SQIVND (reference sequence). The CDR3 is 19 residues long.

The CDR3 region has the DNA TGTGCCAGCAGCTTCTTACAGGGATTTAATTCACCCCTCCACTTT. Protein sequence: CASSFLQGFNSPLHF. V gene TRBV11-2 combines with J gene TRBJ1-6; maybe TRBD1 (6 bases). The CDR3 has 15 residues. Germline CDR1 is SGHAT and CDR2 is FQNNGV. V lost 3 bases, J lost 6 bases, and 12 bases lay in between.

The CDR3 protein is CATSRRDMTSAFNQYF. CDR3 DNA sequence: TGTGCCACCAGCAGGCGGGACATGACTAGCGCCTTCAACCAGTACTTC. The chain combines TRBV15 with TRBJ2-5, with TRBD2 matching over 8 bases. Unmatched junction bases numbered 16, after V lost 3 bases and J lost 10 bases. CDR1 is LNHNV, CDR2 YYDKDF, per germline (reference sequence). The CDR3 totals 16 residues.

The chain links TRBV15 to TRBJ2-6; D tentatively reads TRBD1 or TRBD2 (5 bases each). CDR1 LNHNV and CDR2 YYDKDF come from the germline V gene (reference sequence). This CDR3 has 15 residues. Trimming pared 8 bases from V and 0 bases from J, leaving 11 bases between. The CDR3 region has the DNA TGTGCCACCGGGACGTGGAGCTCTGGGGCCAACGTCCTGACTTTC. Translating it yields CATGTWSSGANVLTF.

This chain uses TRBV4-3 with TRBJ1-3, with D unresolved. Trimming cost V 2 bases and J 0 bases, with 14 bases left between them. The CDR3 is 17 residues long. Per the germline V gene, CDR1 is LGHNA and CDR2 is YSLEER. In nucleotides, the CDR3 is TGCGCCAGCAGCCAACATTACAACGGGCTCTCTGGAAACACCATATATTTT. Translated: CASSQHYNGLSGNTIYF.

This clone was observed a single time. Additional DNA sequences in this sample encode the identical CDR3. The V gene is TRBV5-1, the J gene TRBJ2-3; 9 nucleotides align to TRBD1. The J segment lost 0 bases and the V segment lost 4 bases, leaving 3 bases of the junction unmatched. Germline values: CDR1 SGHRS, CDR2 YFSETQ. The CDR3 is 15 amino acids. Written as DNA, the CDR3 is TGCGCCAGCAGCCGGACAGGGGAGAGCACAGATACGCAGTATTTT. Its translation is CASSRTGESTDTQYF.

Comment on this clone: The same CDR3 can be traced to other DNA sequences in this sample. This chain connects TRBV2 to TRBJ2-5; TRBD1 might be the D (5 bases). Trimming pared 7 bases from V and 5 bases from J, leaving 11 bases between. This CDR3 region has 12 residues. CDR1 is SNHLY and CDR2 is FYNNEI in the germline V gene. CDR3 in amino acids: CASKGEGETQYF. CDR3 DNA: TGTGCCAGCAAAGGGGAAGGGGAGACCCAGTACTTC. Full variable domain (missing parts from reference TRBV2 and TRBJ2-5): EPEVTQTPSHQVTQMGQEVILRCVPISNHLYFYWYRQILGQKVEFLVSFYNNEISEKSEIFDDQFSVERPDGSNFTLKIRSTKLEDSAMYFCASKGEGETQYFGPGTRLLVL.

The CDR3 here is CASSQDEELRYEQYF. The CDR3 DNA is TGTGCCAGCAGCCAAGATGAGGAATTGAGGTACGAGCAGTACTTC. The V call is TRBV4-2, the J call TRBJ2-7; D ambiguous. The V gene lost 0 bases and the J gene lost 4 bases, with 13 bases spanning the gap. CDR1 is LGHNA, CDR2 YNFKEQ, per germline. This CDR3 contains 15 residues.

The rearrangement uses TRBV5-1 and TRBJ2-7; no clear D gene. Trimming took off 0 bases at V and 2 bases at J, with 6 bases between the two ends. The CDR3 totals 13 residues. Germline V gene sequence: CDR1 SGHRS, CDR2 YFSETQ. The CDR3 DNA sequence: TGCGCCAGCAGCTTGGCTAACCCCTACGAGCAGTACTTC. Translated: CASSLANPYEQYF.